Below, 21 T cell receptor beta chains from the same sample are listed, as sequenced in a study of post-analysis software for immune sequencing data. These receptors' targets are unknown. Unique-molecular-identifier-tagged TCR beta cDNA libraries were used. TCRdb fed the PCR reads into MiXCR, producing one record per CDR3 protein. This sample carries around 700,000 distinct CDR3 sequences, about 60% of them seen once, and the ten largest clones take about 11%. Whole-study results and caveats: Higher frequency in patients than in controls was seen for a handful of TRBV segments, with TRBV5-6, TRBV5-1 and TRBV20-1 among them.

The sequencing input was blood. The receptors were gathered from a girl aged 2 to 10 with multiple sclerosis.

The V call is TRBV12-3 or TRBV12-4, the J call TRBJ1-2; D not resolved. The CDR3 is made up of 15 amino acids. V was cut by 1 base and J by 0 bases, with 9 bases left in between. The CDR3 loop is CASSLGQDANYGYTF. CDR3 nucleotide sequence: TGTGCCAGCAGTTTAGGGCAGGACGCTAACTATGGCTACACCTTC.

The chain carries TRBV29-1 and TRBJ2-1, with 9 bases that match TRBD1. Germline CDR1 and CDR2: SQVTM and ANQGSEA. The length of the CDR3 is 15 residues. Trimming removed 7 bases from V and 5 bases from J; junction bases left unmatched: 12. The DNA of the CDR3 is TGCAGCGGTGGGAGGCTGCGGACAGGGGACAATGAGCAGTTCTTC. Its protein product is CSGGRLRTGDNEQFF.

V gene TRBV29-1 combines with J gene TRBJ1-1; possibly TRBD1 for D (5 bases). Between the trimmed V and J ends, which lost 1 base and 3 bases, there was a span of 15 bases. CDR1 is SQVTM, CDR2 ANQGSEA, per germline. The CDR3 is 15 amino acids. CDR3 region: CSVEGPSGVDTEAFF. The CDR3 DNA follows: TGCAGCGTTGAAGGCCCTTCGGGGGTAGACACTGAAGCTTTCTTT. The full variable domain, with the rest looked up from reference TRBV29-1 and TRBJ1-1, is SAVISQKPSRDICQRGTSLTIQCQVDSQVTMMFWYRQQPGQSLTLIATANQGSEATYESGFVIDKFPISRPNLTFSTLTVSNMSPEDSSIYLCSVEGPSGVDTEAFFGQGTRLTVV.

The sample holds a few counts of this clonotype. The chain has TRBV12-3 or TRBV12-4 and TRBJ2-1, with D possibly matching TRBD2 (5 bases). Trimming took 6 bases from V and 0 from J, leaving 12 bases between them. The CDR3 has 15 amino acids. CDR3 sequence reads: CASSSGAGSYNEQFF. CDR3 nucleotide sequence: TGTGCCAGCAGCTCGGGCGCGGGCTCCTACAATGAGCAGTTCTTC.

The gene calls are TRBV6-6 and TRBJ1-1, with D possibly matching TRBD1 (5 bases). CDR1 MNHNY and CDR2 SVGAGI come from the germline V gene (reference sequence). This CDR3 spans 14 amino acids. V gave up 5 bases and J gave up 8 bases, with 18 bases separating them. The CDR3 loop reads CASSLLVIGGEAFF. In DNA, the CDR3 is TGTGCCAGCAGTCTTCTCGTGATCGGGGGGGAAGCTTTCTTT.

The chain employs TRBV29-1 and TRBJ1-1; maybe TRBD1 (6 bases). Trimming removed 8 bases from V and 6 bases from J, with 13 bases in between. The CDR3 covers 11 residues. In germline, CDR1 is SQVTM, CDR2 ANQGSEA. The CDR3 is CSSGGRAEAFF. The CDR3 DNA reads TGCAGCTCCGGGGGCCGGGCTGAAGCTTTCTTT.

The CDR3 loop reads CASSLISGFQETQYF. CDR3 sequence (DNA): TGTGCCAGCAGTTTGATTAGCGGGTTTCAAGAGACCCAGTACTTC. The chain employs TRBV27 and TRBJ2-5; 7 bases align to TRBD2. The CDR3 extends over 15 amino acids. V lost 3 bases, J lost 2 bases, and 6 bases stayed unmatched. Germline V lookup: CDR1 MNHEY, CDR2 SMNVEV (reference sequence).

This chain links TRBV3-1 with TRBJ2-5; D perhaps matches TRBD1 (5 bases). The CDR3 is 14 amino acids. The germline gives CDR1 LGHDT, CDR2 YNNKEL (reference sequence). The germline V and J ends were trimmed by 1 base and 5 bases, with 11 bases remaining between them. This chain's CDR3 is CASSQAQGDETQYF. CDR3 nucleotides: TGTGCCAGCAGCCAAGCCCAGGGTGATGAGACCCAGTACTTC.

The chain links TRBV20-1 to TRBJ1-2, with 8 bases matching TRBD1. The germline V gene encodes CDR1 DFQATT and CDR2 SNEGSKA (reference sequence). The CDR3 covers 15 residues. With 1 base clipped from V and 1 base from J, the junction kept 5 bases outside the gene matches. CDR3 DNA: TGCAGTGCTAGAGGGCAGGGGGCAGTTAACTATGGCTACACCTTC. It yields the protein CSARGQGAVNYGYTF.

This clonotype appeared a few times. V usage is TRBV4-1 and J usage is TRBJ1-4; tentative D call: TRBD1 (5 bases). CDR3 length: 21 residues. The V gene lost 2 bases and the J gene lost 8 bases, with 33 bases spanning the gap. CDR1 is MGHRA and CDR2 is YSYEKL in the germline V gene. CDR3 nucleotides: TGCGCCAGCAGCCAATCAAGAATGGCAGGGACCACGAAATATAGAGAGGAAAAACTGTTTTTT. Its protein is CASSQSRMAGTTKYREEKLFF.

The chain uses TRBV7-8 and TRBJ2-1; 8 nucleotides match TRBD1. The length of the CDR3 is 15 residues. Germline V gene data show CDR1 as SGHVS and CDR2 as FQNEAQ. Unmatched junction bases numbered 8, after V lost 0 bases and J lost 10 bases. The DNA for the CDR3 is TGTGCCAGCAGCTTAGCCGACAGGGGCGGTGTCGAGCAGTTCTTC. Its translation: CASSLADRGGVEQFF.

On this clonotype: The junction differs from germline at one of its ends, possibly a read error. The rearrangement uses TRBV11-3 and TRBJ2-5, with D uncertain. This CDR3 contains 14 residues. The germline V gene has CDR1 SGHNT and CDR2 YENEEA. The CDR3 region is CTSSLSPTYNEQYF. In DNA, the CDR3 is TGTACCAGCAGCCTCTCCCCAACGTACAATGAGCAGTACTTC.

This clonotype turned up a few times. V is TRBV29-1 and J is TRBJ2-7; 9 bases are shared with TRBD1. The J call may be mistaken, given a closer DNA end match to TRBJ2-5. This CDR3 spans 13 amino acids. Germline CDR1 SQVTM, CDR2 ANQGSEA. CDR3 bases: TGCAGCGTTGAACGGGGGACAGGGGAGACCCAGTACTTC. Translated: CSVERGTGETQYF.

Note on this clonotype: This may arise from a read error, as a much more abundant clone is one base away. This chain uses TRBV7-8 with TRBJ2-1, with D tentatively TRBD1 (6 bases). The germline gives CDR1 SGHVS, CDR2 FQNEAQ. The V end lost 3 bases, the J end lost 8 bases, and 23 bases lay between the germline ends. This CDR3 is built from 17 residues. CDR3 sequence: CASSFRPADSFNHEQFF. The DNA for the CDR3 is TGTGCCAGCAGCTTCCGGCCGGCGGACAGCTTTAACCATGAGCAGTTCTTC.

The CDR3 DNA follows: TGCGCCAGCAGTGAAACCTACACTGAAGCTTTCTTT. Translation gives CASSETYTEAFF. The chain employs TRBV10-2 and TRBJ1-1; D remains ambiguous. The V end lost 3 bases, the J end lost 3 bases, and 5 bases lay between the germline ends. This CDR3 has 12 residues. The V gene's germline CDR1 is WSHSY and CDR2 SAAADI.

This rearrangement joins TRBV7-9 to TRBJ1-2, with 7 bases identical to TRBD1. Unmatched junction bases numbered 8, after V lost 1 base and J lost 3 bases. CDR3 length: 16 residues. The germline CDR1 and CDR2 sequences are SEHNR and FQNEAQ (reference sequence). The CDR3 DNA reads as TGTGCCAGCAGCTTAGACAGGGGCCTACTACACTATGGCTACACCTTC. It encodes CASSLDRGLLHYGYTF.

V usage is TRBV6-5 and J usage is TRBJ1-2; maybe TRBD1 (6 bases). Trimming left V 7 bases short and J 6 bases short, with 18 bases between. Per the germline V gene, CDR1 is MNHEY and CDR2 is SVGAGI. CDR3 length: 14 residues. The CDR3 coding sequence is TGTGCCAGCACCGACGCTACAGGGACTGATGGCTACACCTTC. Its translation: CASTDATGTDGYTF.

This chain connects TRBV21-1 to TRBJ2-7. TRBV21-1 is a pseudogene. The CDR3 is 16 residues long. CDR3 nucleotide sequence: TGTGCCAGCAGCCGTGGGAACACACCATTTCGGGACGAGCAGTACTTC. Protein sequence: CASSRGNTPFRDEQYF.

The chain joins TRBV12-3 or TRBV12-4 to TRBJ2-7; 7 nucleotides match TRBD2. The V gene end was trimmed by 3 bases and the J gene end by 6 bases; junction bases not matched to a gene: 5. The CDR3 extends over 13 amino acids. This CDR3 reads CASSFVREGEQYF. DNA for the CDR3: TGTGCCAGCAGTTTCGTCAGGGAGGGCGAGCAGTACTTC.

This clonotype was detected a few times. The V call is TRBV29-1, the J call TRBJ2-1; 10 bases match TRBD1. The CDR3 contains 13 residues. Germline V gene data show CDR1 as SQVTM and CDR2 as ANQGSEA. With V trimmed by 2 bases and J by 12 bases, 7 bases remained unmatched. In DNA, the CDR3 is TGCAGCGTTGAATCATCCCGGGACAGGGGGCAGTTCTTC. It specifies CSVESSRDRGQFF.

V usage is TRBV15 and J usage is TRBJ2-7, with a tentative D call TRBD2 (6 bases). The CDR3 length is 13 residues. V lost 1 base and J lost 4, with 8 bases in between. CDR1 and CDR2 from the germline V gene are LNHNV and YYDKDF (reference sequence). CDR3 coding DNA: TGTGCCACCAGCAGAGCTAGCGTTTACGAGCAGTACTTC. Amino acids: CATSRASVYEQYF.